Here is one TCR beta chain with its context. There is no known antigen for this receptor. Base qualities are not provided; no much larger clone lies one nucleotide away. The Qiagen DNeasy kit was used to extract genomic DNA both from unsorted PBMCs and from the negatively selected CD4+ and CD8+ fractions. Using primers that anneal to V and J segments, immunoSEQ multiplex PCR amplified the TCR beta CDR3 regions. Amplification bias was minimized using a synthetic immune receptor repertoire, and residual bias was removed computationally after sequencing. Per the source publication's procedure: Repertoire diversity was quantified as the Shannon entropy index using custom Python scripts. The unsorted, CD4+ and CD8+ repertoires were each analyzed separately, with the exception of combined analyses, where CD4+ and CD8+ sequences were merged in silico. Clonal expansion was defined as at least a 2-fold frequency increase after treatment relative to C1D1, with a pseudocount of 0.5 for undetected baseline clones. Singleton clones were defined as clones with 0 or 1 copy at C1D1, and non-singleton clones were defined as clones with 2 or more copies. By matching protein sequences in sorted samples from the same patient, clones expanded in unsorted samples were annotated as CD4+, CD8+ or unknown. Wilcoxon tests on paired samples were used to test diversity changes from C1D1 to C4D1. TCRdb obtained this table from immuneACCESS and retained in-frame rearrangements with V and J assigned. These tables miss some clones; where compared with another copy, unresolved V genes account for less than half of the shortfall, and the remainder is unexplained. V and J calls and clone size are given by that table; D and trimming were obtained from the DNA. This sample has approximately 20,000 clones in its table, and 75% to 85% of those were observed once. The leading ten clones occupy approximately 20% of the sample.

The label giving this sample's time point can be read as: cycle 4 day 1 (C4D1), after more than 5 weeks of nivolumab. Every trial patient had relapsed following autologous stem cell transplantation, and prior brentuximab vedotin exposure was what differed among cohorts A, B and C. A total of fewer than 65 patients with relapsed/refractory classical Hodgkin lymphoma made up the trial cohort, and each patient's best overall response was complete response, partial response or progressive disease. In the multi-cohort phase II CheckMate 205 trial, trial patients received single-agent nivolumab. Best overall response was determined by an independent review committee according to the 2007 International Working Group response criteria. Trial PBMCs were collected immediately before nivolumab initiation (C1D1) and during therapy at cycle 2 day 1 and cycle 4 day 1. Peripheral blood was collected in 8 mL Vacutainer Cell Preparation Tubes, from which PBMCs were isolated by centrifugation and then cryopreserved.

These data originate in a study of PD-1 blockade in classical Hodgkin lymphoma (dated by TCRdb to about 2020). Describing the broader study: Nivolumab dosing was 3 mg/kg intravenously every 2 weeks, continuing until either disease progression or unacceptable toxicity. The study used CyTOF and TCR beta sequencing to define a peripheral blood immune signature of response to PD-1 blockade in classical Hodgkin lymphoma.

The CDR3 runs 14 amino acids, cysteine and phenylalanine included. Only the CDR3 portion is preserved as DNA: 42 bases, with reading frame beginning at the first base. As encoded in the germline V gene, CDR1 is MNHGY while CDR2 is SAAAGT. Trimming at the junction amounts to 2 bases on V and 6 bases on J, and the germline ends lie 13 bases apart. Study-level results and caveats: Trial patients with a complete response had baseline diversity similar to that of newly diagnosed patients, while partial responders and progressors had significantly lower diversity. Diversity was lower in patients who began nivolumab less than 1 year after ASCT, so these patients were left out of later analyses to avoid confounding by immune reconstitution. Baseline TCR diversity was reported to be lower in newly diagnosed patients than in healthy donors and to be lower still in relapsed/refractory patients. By C4D1, a significant rise was seen in CD4+ TCR diversity but not in CD8+ TCR diversity (p=0.0027 vs p=0.16), and the rise was most apparent among complete responders (p=0.02). The study covered only a single clinical trial cohort, and the causes of the repertoire differences, possibly disease activity or prior therapy, were still not defined.

The sample here was peripheral blood mononuclear cells (PBMCs), taken before the fourth cycle of nivolumab. The sequence links TRBV6-8 to TRBJ1-1; possibly the D gene is TRBD1, per 6 matching bases. The sequence was collected from a human donor with classical Hodgkin lymphoma. The CDR3 in this case is CASSYTGRIAEAFF. The base sequence is TGTGCCAGCAGTTACACAGGGAGGATCGCTGAAGCTTTCTTT.